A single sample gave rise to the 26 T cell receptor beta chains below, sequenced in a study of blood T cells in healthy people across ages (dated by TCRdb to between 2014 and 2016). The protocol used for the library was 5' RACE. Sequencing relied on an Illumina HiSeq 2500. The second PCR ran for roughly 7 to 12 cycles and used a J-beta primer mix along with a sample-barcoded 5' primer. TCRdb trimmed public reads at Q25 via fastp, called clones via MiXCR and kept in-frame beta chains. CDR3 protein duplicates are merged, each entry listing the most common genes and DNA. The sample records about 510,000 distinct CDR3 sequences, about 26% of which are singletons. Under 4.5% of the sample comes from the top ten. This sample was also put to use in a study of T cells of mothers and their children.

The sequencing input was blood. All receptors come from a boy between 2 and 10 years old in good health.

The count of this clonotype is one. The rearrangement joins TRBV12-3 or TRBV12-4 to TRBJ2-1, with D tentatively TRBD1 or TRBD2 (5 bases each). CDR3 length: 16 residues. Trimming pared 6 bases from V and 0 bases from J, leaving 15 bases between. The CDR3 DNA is TGTGCCAGCAGGACGGGACCTTTGAGCTCCTACAATGAGCAGTTCTTC. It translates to CASRTGPLSSYNEQFF.

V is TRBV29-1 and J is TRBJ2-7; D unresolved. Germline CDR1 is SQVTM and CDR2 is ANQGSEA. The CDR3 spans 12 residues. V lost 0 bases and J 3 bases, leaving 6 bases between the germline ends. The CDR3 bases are TGCAGCGTTGAAGACAGTCGCTACGAGCAGTACTTC. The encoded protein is CSVEDSRYEQYF.

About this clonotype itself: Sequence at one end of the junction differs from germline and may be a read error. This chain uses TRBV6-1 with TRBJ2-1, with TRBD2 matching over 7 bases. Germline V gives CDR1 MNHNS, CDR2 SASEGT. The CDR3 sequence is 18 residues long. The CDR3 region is CASSEATSFTPGYNEQFF. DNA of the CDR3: TGCGCCAGCAGTGAAGCGACTAGCTTCACCCCTGGCTACAATGAGCAGTTCTTC.

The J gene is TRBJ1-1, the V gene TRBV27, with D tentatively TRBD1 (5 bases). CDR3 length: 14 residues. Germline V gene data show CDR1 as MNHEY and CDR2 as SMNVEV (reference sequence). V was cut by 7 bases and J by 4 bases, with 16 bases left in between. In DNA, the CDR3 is TGTGCCAGCAATCTTCGTGGGGGAGCCACTGAAGCTTTCTTT. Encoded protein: CASNLRGGATEAFF.

CDR3: CASSEGSWDSNQPQHF. CDR3 sequence (DNA): TGTGCCAGCAGCGAGGGGAGTTGGGATAGCAATCAGCCCCAGCATTTT. The chain combines TRBV6-6 with TRBJ1-5, with D maybe TRBD1 (5 bases). Trimming removed 6 bases at V and 0 bases at J, with 15 bases between. The V gene's germline CDR1 is MNHNY and CDR2 SVGAGI (reference sequence). There are 16 residues in the CDR3.

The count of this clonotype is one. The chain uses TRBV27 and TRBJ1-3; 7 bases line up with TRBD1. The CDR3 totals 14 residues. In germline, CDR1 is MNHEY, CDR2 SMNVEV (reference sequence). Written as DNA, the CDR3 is TGTGTCAACAGGGGCTACCGGGCCGGAAACACCATATATTTT. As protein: CVNRGYRAGNTIYF.

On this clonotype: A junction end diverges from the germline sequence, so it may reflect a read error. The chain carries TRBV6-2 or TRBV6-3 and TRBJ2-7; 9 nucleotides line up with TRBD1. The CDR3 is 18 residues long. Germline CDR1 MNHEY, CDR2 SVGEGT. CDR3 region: CASGYSQVPGQGDYEQYF. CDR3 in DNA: TGTGCCAGCGGTTACTCTCAGGTTCCGGGACAGGGAGACTACGAGCAGTACTTC.

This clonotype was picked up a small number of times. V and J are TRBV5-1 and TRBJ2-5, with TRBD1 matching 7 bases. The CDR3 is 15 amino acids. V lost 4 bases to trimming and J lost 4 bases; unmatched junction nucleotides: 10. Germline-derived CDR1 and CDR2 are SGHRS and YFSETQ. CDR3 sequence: CASSPGDRVGETQYF. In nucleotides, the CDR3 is TGCGCCAGCAGCCCCGGAGACAGGGTTGGAGAGACCCAGTACTTC.

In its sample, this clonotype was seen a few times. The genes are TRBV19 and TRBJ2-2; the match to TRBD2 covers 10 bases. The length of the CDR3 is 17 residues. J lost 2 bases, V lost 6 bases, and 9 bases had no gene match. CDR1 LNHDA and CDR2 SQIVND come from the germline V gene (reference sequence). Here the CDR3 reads CASRNPRTSGNTGELFF. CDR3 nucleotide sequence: TGTGCCAGTAGGAACCCCCGGACTAGCGGAAACACCGGGGAGCTGTTTTTT. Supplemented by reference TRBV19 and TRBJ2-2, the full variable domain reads DGGITQSPKYLFRKEGQNVTLSCEQNLNHDAMYWYRQDPGQGLRLIYYSQIVNDFQKGDIAEGYSVSREKKESFPLTVTSAQKNPTAFYLCASRNPRTSGNTGELFFGEGSRLTVL.

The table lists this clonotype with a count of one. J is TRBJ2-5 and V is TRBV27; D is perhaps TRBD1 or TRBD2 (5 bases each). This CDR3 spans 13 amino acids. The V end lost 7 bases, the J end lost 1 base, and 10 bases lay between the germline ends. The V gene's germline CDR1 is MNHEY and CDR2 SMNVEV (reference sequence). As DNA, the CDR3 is TGTGCCAGCATGGGGCTAGCCCAAGAGACCCAGTACTTC. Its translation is CASMGLAQETQYF.

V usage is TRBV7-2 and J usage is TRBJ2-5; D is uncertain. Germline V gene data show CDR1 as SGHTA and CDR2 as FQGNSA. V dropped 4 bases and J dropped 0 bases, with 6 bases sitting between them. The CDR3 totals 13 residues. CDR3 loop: CASSYDHQETQYF. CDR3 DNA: TGTGCCAGCAGCTACGACCACCAAGAGACCCAGTACTTC.

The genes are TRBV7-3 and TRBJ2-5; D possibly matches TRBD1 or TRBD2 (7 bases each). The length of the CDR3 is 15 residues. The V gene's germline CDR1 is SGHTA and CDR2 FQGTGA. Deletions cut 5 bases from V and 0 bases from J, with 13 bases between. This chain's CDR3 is CASSPQGGYQETQYF. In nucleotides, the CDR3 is TGTGCCAGCAGCCCCCAGGGGGGGTACCAAGAGACCCAGTACTTC.

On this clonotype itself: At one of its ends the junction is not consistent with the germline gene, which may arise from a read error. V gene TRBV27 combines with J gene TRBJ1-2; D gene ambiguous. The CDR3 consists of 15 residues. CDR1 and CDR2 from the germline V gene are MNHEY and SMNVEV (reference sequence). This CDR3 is CASSLSLGFNYGYTF. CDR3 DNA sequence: TGTGCCAGCAGCTTATCACTTGGGTTCAACTATGGCTACACCTTC.

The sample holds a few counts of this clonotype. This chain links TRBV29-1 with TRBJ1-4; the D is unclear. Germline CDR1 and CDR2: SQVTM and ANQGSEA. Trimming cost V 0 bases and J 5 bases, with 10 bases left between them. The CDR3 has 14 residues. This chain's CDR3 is CSVEEGSLNEKLFF. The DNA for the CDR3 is TGCAGCGTTGAAGAAGGCAGCCTAAATGAAAAACTGTTTTTT.

As DNA, the CDR3 is TGTGCCAGCAGTTTAGTGGGGGCTTCCTACAATGAGCAGTTCTTC. Protein: CASSLVGASYNEQFF. This chain joins TRBV12-3 or TRBV12-4 and TRBJ2-1, with a tentative D call TRBD1 (6 bases). This CDR3 comprises 15 residues. V dropped 1 base and J dropped 1 base, with 8 bases sitting between them.

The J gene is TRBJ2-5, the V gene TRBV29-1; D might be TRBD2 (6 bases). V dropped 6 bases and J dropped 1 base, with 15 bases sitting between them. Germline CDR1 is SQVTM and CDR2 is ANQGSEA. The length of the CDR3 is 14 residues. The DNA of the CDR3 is TGCAGCGTACCCCGACGGGACTCCCAAGAGACCCAGTACTTC. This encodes CSVPRRDSQETQYF. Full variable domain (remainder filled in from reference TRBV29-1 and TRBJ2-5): SAVISQKPSRDICQRGTSLTIQCQVDSQVTMMFWYRQQPGQSLTLIATANQGSEATYESGFVIDKFPISRPNLTFSTLTVSNMSPEDSSIYLCSVPRRDSQETQYFGPGTRLLVL.

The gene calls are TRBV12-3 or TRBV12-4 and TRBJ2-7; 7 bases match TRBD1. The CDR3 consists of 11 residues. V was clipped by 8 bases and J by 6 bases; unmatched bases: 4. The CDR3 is CASSDRSEQYF. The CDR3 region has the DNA TGTGCCAGCTCGGACAGGAGCGAGCAGTACTTC.

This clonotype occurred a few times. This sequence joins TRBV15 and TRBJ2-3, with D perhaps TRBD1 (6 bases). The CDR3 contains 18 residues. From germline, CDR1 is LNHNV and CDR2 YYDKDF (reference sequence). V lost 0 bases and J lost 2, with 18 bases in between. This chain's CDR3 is CATSRDWGPTNPTDTQYF. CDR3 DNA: TGTGCCACCAGCAGAGATTGGGGGCCCACAAACCCCACAGATACGCAGTATTTT.

For the CDR3, the DNA is TGTGCCAGCTCGCCGCGAATGGCCTACGAGCAGTACTTC. Amino acids: CASSPRMAYEQYF. The V and J genes are TRBV18 and TRBJ2-7; no firm D call. V gave up 6 bases and J gave up 2 bases, with 11 bases separating them. The CDR3 runs 13 residues. Germline assignment: CDR1 KGHSH and CDR2 LQKENI.

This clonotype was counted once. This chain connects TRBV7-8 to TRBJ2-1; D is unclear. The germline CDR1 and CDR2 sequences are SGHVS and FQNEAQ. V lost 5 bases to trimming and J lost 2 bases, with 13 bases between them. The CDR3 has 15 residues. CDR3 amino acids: CASSEPGGTYNEQFF. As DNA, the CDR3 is TGTGCCAGCAGCGAGCCGGGTGGAACCTACAATGAGCAGTTCTTC.

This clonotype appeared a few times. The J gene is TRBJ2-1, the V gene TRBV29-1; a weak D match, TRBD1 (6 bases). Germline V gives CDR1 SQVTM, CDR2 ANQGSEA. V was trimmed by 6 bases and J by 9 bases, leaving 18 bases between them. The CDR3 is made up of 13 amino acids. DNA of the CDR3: TGCAGCGTCCCAGTAACAGGGTATATTGAGCAGTTCTTC. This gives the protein CSVPVTGYIEQFF.

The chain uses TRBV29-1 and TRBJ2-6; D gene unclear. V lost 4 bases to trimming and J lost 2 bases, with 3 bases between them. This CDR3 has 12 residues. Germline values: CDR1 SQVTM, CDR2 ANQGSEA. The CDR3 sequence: CSVAAGANVLTF. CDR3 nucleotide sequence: TGCAGCGTTGCGGCTGGGGCCAACGTCCTGACTTTC.

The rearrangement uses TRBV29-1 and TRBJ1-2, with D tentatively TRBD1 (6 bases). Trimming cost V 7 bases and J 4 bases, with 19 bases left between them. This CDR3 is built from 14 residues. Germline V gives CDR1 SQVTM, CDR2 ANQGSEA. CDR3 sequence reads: CSAVTGTPFYGYTF. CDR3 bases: TGCAGCGCCGTTACAGGGACCCCTTTCTATGGCTACACCTTC.

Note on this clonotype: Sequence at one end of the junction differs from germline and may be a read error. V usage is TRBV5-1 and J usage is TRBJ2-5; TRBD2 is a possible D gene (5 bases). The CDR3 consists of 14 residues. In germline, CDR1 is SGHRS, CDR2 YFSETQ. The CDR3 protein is CASSFGLFQETQYF. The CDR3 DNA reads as TGCGCCAGCAGCTTCGGACTGTTCCAAGAGACTCAGTACTTC.

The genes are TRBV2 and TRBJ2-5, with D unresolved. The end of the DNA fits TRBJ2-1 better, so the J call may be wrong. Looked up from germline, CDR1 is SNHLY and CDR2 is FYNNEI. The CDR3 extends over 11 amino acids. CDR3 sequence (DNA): TGTGCCAGCAGTCAGGAGAATGAGCAGTTCTTC. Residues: CASSQENEQFF.

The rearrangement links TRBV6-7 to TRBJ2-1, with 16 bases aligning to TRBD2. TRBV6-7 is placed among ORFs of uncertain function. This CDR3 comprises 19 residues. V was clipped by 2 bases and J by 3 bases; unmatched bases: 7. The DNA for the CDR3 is TGTGCCAGCAGTTACCCCGGGACTAGCGGGGGGGCCTTCTACAATGAGCAGTTCTTC. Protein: CASSYPGTSGGAFYNEQFF.